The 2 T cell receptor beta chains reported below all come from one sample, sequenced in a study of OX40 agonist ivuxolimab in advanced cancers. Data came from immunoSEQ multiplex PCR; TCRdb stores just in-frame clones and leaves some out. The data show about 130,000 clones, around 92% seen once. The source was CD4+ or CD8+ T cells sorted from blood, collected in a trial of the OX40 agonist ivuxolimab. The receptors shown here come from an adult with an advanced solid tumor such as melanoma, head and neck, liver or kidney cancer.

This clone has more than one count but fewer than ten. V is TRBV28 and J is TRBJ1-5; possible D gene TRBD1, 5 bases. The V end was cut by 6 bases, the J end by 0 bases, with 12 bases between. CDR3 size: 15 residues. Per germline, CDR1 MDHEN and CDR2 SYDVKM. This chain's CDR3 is CASRPRDRSNQPQHF. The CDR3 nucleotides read TGTGCCAGCAGGCCTAGGGACCGTAGCAATCAGCCCCAGCATTTT.

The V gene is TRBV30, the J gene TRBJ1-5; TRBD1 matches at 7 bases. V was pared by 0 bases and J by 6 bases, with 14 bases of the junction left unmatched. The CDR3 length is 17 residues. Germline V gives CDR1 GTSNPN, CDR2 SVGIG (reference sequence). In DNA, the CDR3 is TGTGCCTGGAGTGTCTCCCTACAGGGGAAGGTAGGTCAGCCCCAGCATTTT. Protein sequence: CAWSVSLQGKVGQPQHF.